These 8 T cell receptor beta chains came from one sample sequenced in a study of technical replicates of blood from several donors. Libraries were prepared by immunoSEQ multiplex PCR; TCRdb keeps only in-frame clonotypes and omits some of them. This sample yields about 73,000 clones, of which approximately 93% are seen a single time; roughly 0.25% belongs to the top ten. The sequenced material came from T cells isolated from PBMCs. These receptors were obtained from a human donor in good health.

The chain joins TRBV2 to TRBJ2-1; TRBD2 agrees at 8 bases. V shed 6 bases and J 5 bases; nucleotides not matched to a gene: 6. Germline V gene sequence: CDR1 SNHLY, CDR2 FYNNEI. The CDR3 runs 14 residues. CDR3 sequence: CASRLGLAHNEQFF. The CDR3 DNA sequence: TGTGCCAGCAGGCTTGGACTAGCTCACAATGAGCAGTTCTTC.

This chain joins TRBV15 and TRBJ2-7; 8 nucleotides agree with TRBD1. The CDR3 runs 16 residues. Germline CDR1 LNHNV, CDR2 YYDKDF (reference sequence). Trimming at V came to 0 bases and at J to 2 bases, leaving 6 bases not matched to a gene. CDR3 sequence: CATSRELPGQAYEQYF. Here the CDR3 DNA reads TGTGCCACCAGCAGAGAGCTACCGGGACAGGCCTACGAGCAGTACTTC. The full variable domain, completed using reference TRBV15 and TRBJ2-7, is DAMVIQNPRYQVTQFGKPVTLSCSQTLNHNVMYWYQQKSSQAPKLLFHYYDKDFNNEADTPDNFQSRRPNTSFCFLDIRSPGLGDTAMYLCATSRELPGQAYEQYFGPGTRLTVT.

CDR3 in amino acids: CASSGPSGASTDTQYF. CDR3 bases: TGTGCCAGCAGCGGGCCTAGCGGAGCTAGCACAGATACGCAGTATTTT. This rearrangement joins TRBV9 to TRBJ2-3; TRBD2 agrees at 7 bases. The CDR3 runs 16 residues. V was pared by 3 bases and J by 0 bases, with 7 bases of the junction left unmatched. The germline gives CDR1 SGDLS, CDR2 YYNGEE.

This clone has just one count. The gene calls are TRBV2 and TRBJ2-7; the D is unclear. Germline V gene data show CDR1 as SNHLY and CDR2 as FYNNEI. V was clipped by 2 bases and J by 4 bases, with 6 bases between them. There are 12 residues in the CDR3. CDR3 loop: CASSERRYEQYF. The CDR3 DNA reads as TGTGCCAGCAGTGAACGGAGATACGAGCAGTACTTC.

This clone was observed a single time. The J gene is TRBJ2-5, the V gene TRBV7-3; D perhaps matches TRBD2 (6 bases). The germline gives CDR1 SGHTA, CDR2 FQGTGA. V was clipped by 2 bases and J by 2 bases, with 12 bases between them. There are 15 residues in the CDR3. The CDR3, as DNA: TGTGCCAGCAGCTTACGGCGGGGTAATCAAGAGACCCAGTACTTC. Protein product: CASSLRRGNQETQYF.

As regards this clone: It is unclear where the CDR3 begins or ends on the DNA, so no DNA is shown, and the CDR3 is as TCRdb lists it. The chain employs TRBV28 and TRBJ1-2; TRBD1 was called by the table and not checked on the DNA. Germline V CDR1 and CDR2: MDHEN, SYDVKM. The length of the CDR3 is 14 amino acids, counting both ends. Here the CDR3 reads CASSFVPANYGYTF.

This clone has just one count. The genes are TRBV11-2 and TRBJ2-7; TRBD2 might be the D (6 bases). The CDR3 spans 12 residues. Trimming cost V 5 bases and J 4 bases, with 9 bases left between them. The V gene's germline CDR1 is SGHAT and CDR2 FQNNGV. Here the CDR3 reads CASSGRSYEQYF. The CDR3 nucleotides are TGTGCCAGCAGCGGGAGGTCATACGAGCAGTACTTC.

This chain joins TRBV19 and TRBJ2-1; D is perhaps TRBD1 (6 bases). The length of the CDR3 is 14 residues. From germline, CDR1 is LNHDA and CDR2 SQIVND (reference sequence). V was pared by 4 bases and J by 4 bases, with 11 bases between. The CDR3 DNA reads as TGTGCCAGTAGTAGAAGGGGGATGTACAATGAGCAGTTCTTC. Translated, it gives CASSRRGMYNEQFF.